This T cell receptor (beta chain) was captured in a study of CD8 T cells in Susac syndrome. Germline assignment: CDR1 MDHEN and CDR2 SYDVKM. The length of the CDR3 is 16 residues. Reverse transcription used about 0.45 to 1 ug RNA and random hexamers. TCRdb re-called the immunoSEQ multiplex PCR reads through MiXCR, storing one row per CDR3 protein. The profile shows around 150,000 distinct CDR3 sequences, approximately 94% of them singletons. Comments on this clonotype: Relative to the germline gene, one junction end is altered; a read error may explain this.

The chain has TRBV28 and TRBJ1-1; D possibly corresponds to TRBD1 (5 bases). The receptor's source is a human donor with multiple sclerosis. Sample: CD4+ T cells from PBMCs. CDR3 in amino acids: CASTTPGAAMNTEVFF. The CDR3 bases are TGTGCCAGCACTACTCCCGGGGCGGCCATGAACACTGAAGTTTTCTTT.